This T cell receptor beta chain was recovered during a study of T cell responses to AZD1222 COVID-19 vaccine. At the level of the study: Whether given at about 4 or about 12 weeks, second doses were pooled.

A remark on this clone: Its matching antigen is unknown.

This CDR3 has 12 residues. Trimming cost V 3 bases and J 6 bases; bases outside gene matches: 3. CDR1 is SGHNT and CDR2 is YYREEE in the germline V gene (reference sequence). Here immunoSEQ multiplex PCR was the method, and the copy in TCRdb shows in-frame clones only, minus some. The table lists 150,000 or so clones, approximately 89% of them singletons. General observations from the study: Regions 160-218 and 743-854 held dominance among vaccine-associated CD4 TCRs, which spanned spike.

The TCR sequence derives from an adult in good health. This sequence joins TRBV5-4 and TRBJ2-7, with TRBD1 matching over 7 bases. The specimen comprised peripheral blood, sampled on day 0 of AZD1222 vaccination. The CDR3 coding sequence is TGTGCCAGCAGCTCGACAGGGCGCGAGCAGTACTTC. Translated, it gives CASSSTGREQYF. Looking up the rest from reference TRBV5-4 and TRBJ2-7 gives the full variable domain: ETGVTQSPTHLIKTRGQQVTLRCSSQSGHNTVSWYQQALGQGPQFIFQYYREEENGRGNFPPRFSGLQFPNYSSELNVNALELDDSALYLCASSSTGREQYFGPGTRLTVT.